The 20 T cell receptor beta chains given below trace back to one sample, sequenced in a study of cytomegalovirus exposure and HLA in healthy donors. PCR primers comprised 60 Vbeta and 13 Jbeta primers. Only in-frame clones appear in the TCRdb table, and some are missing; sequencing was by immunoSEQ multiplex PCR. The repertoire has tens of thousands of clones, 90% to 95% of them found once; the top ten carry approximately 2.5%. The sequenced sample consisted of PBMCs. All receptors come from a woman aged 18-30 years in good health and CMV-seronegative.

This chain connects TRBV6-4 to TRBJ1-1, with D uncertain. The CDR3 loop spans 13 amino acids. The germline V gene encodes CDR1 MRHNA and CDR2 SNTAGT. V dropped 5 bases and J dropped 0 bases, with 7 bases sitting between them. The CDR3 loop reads CASSLELNTEAFF. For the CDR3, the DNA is TGTGCCAGCAGTCTTGAGCTGAACACTGAAGCTTTCTTT.

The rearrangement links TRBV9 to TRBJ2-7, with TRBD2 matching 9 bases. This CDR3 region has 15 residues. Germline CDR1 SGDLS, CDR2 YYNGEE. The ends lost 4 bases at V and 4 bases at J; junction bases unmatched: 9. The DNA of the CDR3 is TGTGCCAGCAGCCCCCGGGGCAGCGGGGGGTACGAGCAGTACTTC. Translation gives CASSPRGSGGYEQYF.

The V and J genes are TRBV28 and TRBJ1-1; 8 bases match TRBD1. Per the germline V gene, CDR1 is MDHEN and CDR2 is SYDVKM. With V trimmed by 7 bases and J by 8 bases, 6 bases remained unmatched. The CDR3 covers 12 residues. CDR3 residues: CASTPGDREAFF. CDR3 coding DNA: TGTGCCAGCACCCCGGGGGACAGGGAAGCTTTCTTT.

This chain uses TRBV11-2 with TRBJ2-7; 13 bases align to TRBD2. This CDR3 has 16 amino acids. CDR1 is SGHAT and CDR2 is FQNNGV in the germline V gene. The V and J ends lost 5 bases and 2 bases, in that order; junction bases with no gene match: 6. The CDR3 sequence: CASSPGLAGITYEQYF. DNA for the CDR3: TGTGCCAGCAGCCCGGGACTAGCGGGAATCACCTACGAGCAGTACTTC.

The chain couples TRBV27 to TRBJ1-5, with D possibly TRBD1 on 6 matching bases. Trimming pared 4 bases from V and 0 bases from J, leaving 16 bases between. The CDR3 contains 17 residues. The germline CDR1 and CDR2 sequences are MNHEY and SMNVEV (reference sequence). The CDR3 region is CASSSLGQWGSNQPQHF. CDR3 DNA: TGTGCCAGCAGTTCCCTCGGACAGTGGGGTAGCAATCAGCCCCAGCATTTT.

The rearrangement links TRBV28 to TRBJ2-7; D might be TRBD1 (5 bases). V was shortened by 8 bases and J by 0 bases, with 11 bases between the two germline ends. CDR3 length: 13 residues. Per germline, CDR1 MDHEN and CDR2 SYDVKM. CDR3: CASLNRYSYEQYF. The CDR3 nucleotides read TGTGCCAGCTTGAACAGGTACTCCTACGAGCAGTACTTC.

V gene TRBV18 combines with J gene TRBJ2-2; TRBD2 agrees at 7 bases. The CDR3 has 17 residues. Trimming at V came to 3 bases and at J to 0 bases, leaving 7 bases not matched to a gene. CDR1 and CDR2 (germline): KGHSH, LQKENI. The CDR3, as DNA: TGTGCCAGCTCACCTGCCCTAGCGGCTGCGAACACCGGGGAGCTGTTTTTT. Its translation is CASSPALAAANTGELFF.

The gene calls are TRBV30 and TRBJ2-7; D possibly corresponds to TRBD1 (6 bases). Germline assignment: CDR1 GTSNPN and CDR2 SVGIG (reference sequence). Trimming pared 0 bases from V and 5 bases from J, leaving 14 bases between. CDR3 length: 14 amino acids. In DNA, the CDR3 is TGTGCCTGGAGTGTATCCAGGGGTTCCCACGAGCAGTACTTC. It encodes CAWSVSRGSHEQYF. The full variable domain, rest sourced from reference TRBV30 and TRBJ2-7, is SQTIHQWPATLVQPVGSPLSLECTVEGTSNPNLYWYRQAAGRGLQLLFYSVGIGQISSEVPQNLSASRPQDRQFILSSKKLLLSDSGFYLCAWSVSRGSHEQYFGPGTRLTVT.

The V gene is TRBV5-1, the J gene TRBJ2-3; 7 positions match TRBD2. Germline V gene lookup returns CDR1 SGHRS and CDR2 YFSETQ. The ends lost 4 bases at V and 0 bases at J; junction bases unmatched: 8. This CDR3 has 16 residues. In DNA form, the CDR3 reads TGCGCCAGCAGCCGTAGACTAGCTGAAAGCACAGATACGCAGTATTTT. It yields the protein CASSRRLAESTDTQYF.

In nucleotides, the CDR3 is TGTGCCAGCAGTGAATTAGGGACTAGCGGAGTCGGTGCTGCAGATACGCAGTATTTT. As protein: CASSELGTSGVGAADTQYF. The chain recombines TRBV6-1 with TRBJ2-3, with TRBD2 identical over 11 bases. V was pared by 2 bases and J by 4 bases, with 14 bases of the junction left unmatched. The CDR3 runs to 19 residues. In germline, CDR1 is MNHNS, CDR2 SASEGT.

This chain's CDR3 is CASQGFTEAFF. CDR3 in DNA: TGTGCCAGCCAGGGCTTTACTGAAGCTTTCTTT. The chain uses TRBV6-5 and TRBJ1-1; tentative D call: TRBD1 (5 bases). With 8 bases removed from V and 5 bases from J, the gap between germline ends came to 9 bases. The CDR3 has 11 amino acids. Per germline, CDR1 MNHEY and CDR2 SVGAGI.

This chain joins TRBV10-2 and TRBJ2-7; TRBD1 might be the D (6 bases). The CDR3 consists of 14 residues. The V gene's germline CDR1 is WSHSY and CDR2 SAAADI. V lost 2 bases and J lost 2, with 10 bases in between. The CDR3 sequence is CASSESRDTYEQYF. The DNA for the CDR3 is TGCGCCAGCAGTGAGAGCAGGGACACCTACGAGCAGTACTTC.

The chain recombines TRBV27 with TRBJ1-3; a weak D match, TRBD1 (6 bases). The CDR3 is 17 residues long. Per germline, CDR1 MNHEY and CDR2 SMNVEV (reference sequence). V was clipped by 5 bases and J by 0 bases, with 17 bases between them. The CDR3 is CASSSTGHHASGNTIYF. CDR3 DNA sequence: TGTGCCAGCAGTAGTACAGGGCATCACGCCTCTGGAAACACCATATATTTT.

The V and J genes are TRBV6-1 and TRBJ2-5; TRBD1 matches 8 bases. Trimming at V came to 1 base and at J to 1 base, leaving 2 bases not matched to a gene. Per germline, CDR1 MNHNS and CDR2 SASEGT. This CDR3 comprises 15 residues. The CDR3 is CASSEVQGGQETQYF. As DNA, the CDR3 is TGTGCCAGCAGTGAAGTACAGGGGGGCCAAGAGACCCAGTACTTC.

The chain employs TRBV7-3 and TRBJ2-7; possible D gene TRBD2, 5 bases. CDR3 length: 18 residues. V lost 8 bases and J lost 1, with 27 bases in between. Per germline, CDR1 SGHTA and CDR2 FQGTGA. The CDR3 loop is CASFNSLNESSRSYEQYF. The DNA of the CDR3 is TGTGCCAGCTTCAACAGCCTCAACGAGTCTAGCAGATCCTACGAGCAGTACTTC.

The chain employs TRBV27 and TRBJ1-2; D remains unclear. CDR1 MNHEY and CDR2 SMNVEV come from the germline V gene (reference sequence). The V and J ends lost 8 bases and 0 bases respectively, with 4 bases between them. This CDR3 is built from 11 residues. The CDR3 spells CASGTNYGYTF. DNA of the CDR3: TGTGCCAGCGGCACTAACTATGGCTACACCTTC.

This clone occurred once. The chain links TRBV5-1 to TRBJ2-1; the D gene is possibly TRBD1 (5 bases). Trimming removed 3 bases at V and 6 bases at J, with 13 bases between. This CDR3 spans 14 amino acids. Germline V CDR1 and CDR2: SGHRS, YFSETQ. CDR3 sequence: CASSSSGHSNEQFF. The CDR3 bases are TGCGCCAGCAGCTCCTCCGGACATAGCAATGAGCAGTTCTTC. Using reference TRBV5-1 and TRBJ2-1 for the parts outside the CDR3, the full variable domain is KAGVTQTPRYLIKTRGQQVTLSCSPISGHRSVSWYQQTPGQGLQFLFEYFSETQRNKGNFPGRFSGRQFSNSRSEMNVSTLELGDSALYLCASSSSGHSNEQFFGPGTRLTVL.

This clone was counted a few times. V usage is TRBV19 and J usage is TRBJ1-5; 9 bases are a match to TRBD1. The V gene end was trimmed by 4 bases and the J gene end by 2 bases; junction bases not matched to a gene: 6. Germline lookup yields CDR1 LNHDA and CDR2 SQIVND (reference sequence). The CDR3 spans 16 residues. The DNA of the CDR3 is TGTGCCAGTAGTACAACAGGGGGCGGCGGCAATCAGCCCCAGCATTTT. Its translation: CASSTTGGGGNQPQHF.

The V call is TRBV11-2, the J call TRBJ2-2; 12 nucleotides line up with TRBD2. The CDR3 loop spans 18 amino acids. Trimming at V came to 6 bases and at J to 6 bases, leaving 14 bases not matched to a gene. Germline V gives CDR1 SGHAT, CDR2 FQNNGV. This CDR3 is CASRLTSGRSLGSGELFF. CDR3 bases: TGTGCCAGCAGGTTGACTAGCGGGAGAAGTCTTGGGTCCGGGGAGCTGTTTTTT. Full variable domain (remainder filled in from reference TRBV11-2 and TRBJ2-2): EAGVAQSPRYKIIEKRQSVAFWCNPISGHATLYWYQQILGQGPKLLIQFQNNGVVDDSQLPKDRFSAERLKGVDSTLKIQPAKLEDSAVYLCASRLTSGRSLGSGELFFGEGSRLTVL.

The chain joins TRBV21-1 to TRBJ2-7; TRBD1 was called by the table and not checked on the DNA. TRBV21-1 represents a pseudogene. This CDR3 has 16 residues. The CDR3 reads CASSKARDSISYEQYF. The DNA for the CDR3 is TGTGCCAGCAGCAAAGCCAGGGACAGCATCTCCTACGAGCAGTACTTC.